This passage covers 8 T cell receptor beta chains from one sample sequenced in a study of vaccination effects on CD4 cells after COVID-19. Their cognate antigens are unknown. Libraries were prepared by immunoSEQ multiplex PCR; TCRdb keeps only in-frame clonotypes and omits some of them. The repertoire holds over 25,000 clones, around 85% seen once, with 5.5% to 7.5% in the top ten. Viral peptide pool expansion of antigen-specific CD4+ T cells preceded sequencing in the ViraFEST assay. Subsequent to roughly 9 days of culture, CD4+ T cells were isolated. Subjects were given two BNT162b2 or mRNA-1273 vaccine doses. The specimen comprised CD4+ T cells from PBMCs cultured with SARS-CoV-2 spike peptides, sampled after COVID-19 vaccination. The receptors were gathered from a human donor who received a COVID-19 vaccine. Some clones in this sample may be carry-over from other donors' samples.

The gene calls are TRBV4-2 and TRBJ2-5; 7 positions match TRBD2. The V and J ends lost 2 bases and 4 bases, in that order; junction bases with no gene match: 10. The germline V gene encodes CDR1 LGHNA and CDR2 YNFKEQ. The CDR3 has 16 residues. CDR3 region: CASSQTGDGGRETQYF. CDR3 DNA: TGTGCCAGCAGCCAAACCGGGGACGGGGGGAGAGAGACCCAGTACTTC.

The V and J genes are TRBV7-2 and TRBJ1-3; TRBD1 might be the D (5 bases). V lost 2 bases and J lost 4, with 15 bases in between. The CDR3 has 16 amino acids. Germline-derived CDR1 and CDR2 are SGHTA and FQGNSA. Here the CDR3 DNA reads TGTGCCAGCAGCTTATCCACAGGTACATCCGGAAACACCATATATTTT. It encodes CASSLSTGTSGNTIYF.

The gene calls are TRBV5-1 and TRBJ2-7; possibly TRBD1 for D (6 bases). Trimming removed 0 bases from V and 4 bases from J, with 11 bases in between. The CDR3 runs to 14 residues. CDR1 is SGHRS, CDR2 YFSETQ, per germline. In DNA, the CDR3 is TGCGCCAGCAGCTTGGACAGGGCGCTATACGAGCAGTACGTC. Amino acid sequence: CASSLDRALYEQYV.

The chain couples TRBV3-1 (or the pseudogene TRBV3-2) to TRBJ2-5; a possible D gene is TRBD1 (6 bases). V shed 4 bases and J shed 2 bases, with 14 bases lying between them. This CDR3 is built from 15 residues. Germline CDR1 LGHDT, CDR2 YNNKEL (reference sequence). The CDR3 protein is CASSPGRGQQETQYF. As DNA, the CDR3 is TGTGCCAGCAGCCCCGGCCGGGGACAACAAGAGACCCAGTACTTC.

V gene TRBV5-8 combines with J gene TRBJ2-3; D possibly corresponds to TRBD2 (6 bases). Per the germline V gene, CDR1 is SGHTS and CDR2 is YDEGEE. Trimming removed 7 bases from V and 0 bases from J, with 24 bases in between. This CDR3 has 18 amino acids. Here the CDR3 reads CASPRGWGFSTSTDTQYF. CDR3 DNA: TGTGCCAGCCCTCGGGGGTGGGGGTTTTCGACTAGCACAGATACGCAGTATTTT. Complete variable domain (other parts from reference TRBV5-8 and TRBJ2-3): EAGVTQSPTHLIKTRGQQATLRCSPISGHTSVYWYQQALGLGLQFLLWYDEGEERNRGNFPPRFSGRQFPNYSSELNVNALELEDSALYLCASPRGWGFSTSTDTQYFGPGTRLTVL.

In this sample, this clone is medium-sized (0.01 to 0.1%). CDR3 DNA: TGTGCCAGCAGTTTATCTCCGGGGGCCGCGAACACCGGGGAGCTGTTTTTT. This encodes CASSLSPGAANTGELFF. The chain carries TRBV27 and TRBJ2-2; D possibly matches TRBD1 or TRBD2 (6 bases each). The germline V gene encodes CDR1 MNHEY and CDR2 SMNVEV (reference sequence). Trimming took 0 bases from V and 0 from J, leaving 11 bases between them. The CDR3 has 17 residues.

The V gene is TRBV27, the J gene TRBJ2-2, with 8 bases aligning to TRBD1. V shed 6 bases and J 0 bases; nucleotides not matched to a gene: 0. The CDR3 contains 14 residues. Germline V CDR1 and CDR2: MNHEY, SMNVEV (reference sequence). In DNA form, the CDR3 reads TGTGCCAGCAGGGACAGGGCGAACACCGGGGAGCTGTTTTTT. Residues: CASRDRANTGELFF.

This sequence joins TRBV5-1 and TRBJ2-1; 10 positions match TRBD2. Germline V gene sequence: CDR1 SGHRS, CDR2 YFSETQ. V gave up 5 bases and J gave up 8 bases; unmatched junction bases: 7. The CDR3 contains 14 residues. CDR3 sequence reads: CASREERGGDEQFF. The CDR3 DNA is TGCGCCAGCAGAGAAGAGCGGGGGGGCGATGAGCAGTTCTTC.